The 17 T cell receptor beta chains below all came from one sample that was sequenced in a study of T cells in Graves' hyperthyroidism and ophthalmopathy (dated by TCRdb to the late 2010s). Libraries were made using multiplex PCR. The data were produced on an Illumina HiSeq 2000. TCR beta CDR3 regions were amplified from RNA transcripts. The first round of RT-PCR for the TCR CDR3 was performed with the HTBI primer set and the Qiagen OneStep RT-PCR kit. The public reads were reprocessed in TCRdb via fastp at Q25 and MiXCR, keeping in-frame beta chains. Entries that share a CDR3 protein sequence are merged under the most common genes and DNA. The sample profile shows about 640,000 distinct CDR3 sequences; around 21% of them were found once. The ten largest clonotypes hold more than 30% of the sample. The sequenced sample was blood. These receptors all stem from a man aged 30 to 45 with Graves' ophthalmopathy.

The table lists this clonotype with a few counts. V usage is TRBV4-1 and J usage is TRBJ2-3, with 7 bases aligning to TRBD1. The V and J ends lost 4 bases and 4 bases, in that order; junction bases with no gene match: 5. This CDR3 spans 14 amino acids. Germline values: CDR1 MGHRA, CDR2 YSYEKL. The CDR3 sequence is CASSPGQASDTQYF. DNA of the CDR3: TGCGCCAGCAGCCCAGGACAGGCATCAGATACGCAGTATTTT.

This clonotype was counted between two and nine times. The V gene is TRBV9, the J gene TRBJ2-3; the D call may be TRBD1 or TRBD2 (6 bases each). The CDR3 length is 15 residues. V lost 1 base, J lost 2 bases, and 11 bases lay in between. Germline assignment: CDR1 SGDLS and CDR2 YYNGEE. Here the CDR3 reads CASSVRGRTTDTQYF. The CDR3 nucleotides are TGTGCCAGCAGCGTAAGGGGGAGGACCACAGATACGCAGTATTTT.

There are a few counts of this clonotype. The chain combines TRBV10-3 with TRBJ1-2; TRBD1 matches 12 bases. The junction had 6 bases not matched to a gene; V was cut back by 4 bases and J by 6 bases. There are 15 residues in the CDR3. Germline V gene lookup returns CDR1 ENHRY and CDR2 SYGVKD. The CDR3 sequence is CAISGGQGARNGYTF. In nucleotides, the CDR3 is TGTGCCATCAGTGGGGGACAGGGGGCGAGGAATGGCTACACCTTC.

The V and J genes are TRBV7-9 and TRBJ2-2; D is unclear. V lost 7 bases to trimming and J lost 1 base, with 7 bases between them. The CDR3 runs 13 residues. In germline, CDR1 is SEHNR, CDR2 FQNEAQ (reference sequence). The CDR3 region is CASKVVNTGELFF. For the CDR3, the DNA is TGTGCCAGCAAGGTAGTGAACACCGGGGAGCTGTTTTTT. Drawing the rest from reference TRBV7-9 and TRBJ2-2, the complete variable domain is DTGVSQNPRHKITKRGQNVTFRCDPISEHNRLYWYRQTLGQGPEFLTYFQNEAQLEKSRLLSDRFSAERPKGSFSTLEIQRTEQGDSAMYLCASKVVNTGELFFGEGSRLTVL.

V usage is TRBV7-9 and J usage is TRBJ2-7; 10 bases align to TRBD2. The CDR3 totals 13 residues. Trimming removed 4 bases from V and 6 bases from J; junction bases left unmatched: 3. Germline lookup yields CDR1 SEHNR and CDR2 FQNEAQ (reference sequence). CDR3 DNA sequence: TGTGCCAGCAGCTCCTCTAGCGGGAGCGAGCAGTACTTC. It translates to CASSSSSGSEQYF.

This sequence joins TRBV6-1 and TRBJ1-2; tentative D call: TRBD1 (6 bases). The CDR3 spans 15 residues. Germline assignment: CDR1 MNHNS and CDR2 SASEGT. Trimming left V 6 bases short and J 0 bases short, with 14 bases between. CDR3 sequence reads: CASRDLGGANYGYTF. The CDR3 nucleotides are TGTGCCAGCAGAGACCTGGGGGGCGCTAACTATGGCTACACCTTC.

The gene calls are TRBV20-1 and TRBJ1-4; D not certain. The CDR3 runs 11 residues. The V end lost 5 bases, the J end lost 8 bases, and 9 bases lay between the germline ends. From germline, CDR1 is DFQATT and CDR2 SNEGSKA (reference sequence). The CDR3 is CSAHNSEKLFF. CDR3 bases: TGCAGTGCTCACAACAGCGAAAAACTGTTTTTT.

The CDR3 region is CASSLGQLPYEQYF. As DNA, the CDR3 is TGTGCCAGCAGCTTGGGTCAGCTTCCCTACGAGCAGTACTTC. This rearrangement joins TRBV5-6 to TRBJ2-7, with unresolved D. CDR3 length equals 14 residues. Germline V lookup: CDR1 SGHDT, CDR2 YYEEEE. The V gene lost 0 bases and the J gene lost 2 bases, with 9 bases spanning the gap.

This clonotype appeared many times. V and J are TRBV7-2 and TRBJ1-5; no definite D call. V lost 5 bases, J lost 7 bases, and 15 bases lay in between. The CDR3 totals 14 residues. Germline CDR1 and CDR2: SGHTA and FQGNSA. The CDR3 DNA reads TGTGCCAGCAGCGAAGGGCTACCGGGACAGCCCCAGCATTTT. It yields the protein CASSEGLPGQPQHF.

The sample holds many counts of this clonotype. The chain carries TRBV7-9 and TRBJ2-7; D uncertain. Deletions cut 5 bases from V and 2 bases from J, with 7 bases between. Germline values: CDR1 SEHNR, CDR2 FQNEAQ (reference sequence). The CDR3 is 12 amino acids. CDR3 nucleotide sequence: TGTGCCAGCAGCCTCCAAGCCTACGAGCAGTACTTC. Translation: CASSLQAYEQYF.

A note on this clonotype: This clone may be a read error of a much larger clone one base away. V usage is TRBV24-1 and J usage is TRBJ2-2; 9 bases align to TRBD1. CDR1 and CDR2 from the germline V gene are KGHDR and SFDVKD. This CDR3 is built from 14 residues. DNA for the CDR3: TGTACCACCAGGGGACAGGGTAACACCGGGGAGCTGTTTTTT. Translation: CTTRGQGNTGELFF.

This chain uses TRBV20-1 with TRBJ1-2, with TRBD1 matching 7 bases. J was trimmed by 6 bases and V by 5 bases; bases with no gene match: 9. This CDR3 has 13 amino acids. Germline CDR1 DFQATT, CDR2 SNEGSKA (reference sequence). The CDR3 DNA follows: TGCAGTGCTTTCGGAGGGGGCGGGGATGGCTACACCTTC. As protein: CSAFGGGGDGYTF.

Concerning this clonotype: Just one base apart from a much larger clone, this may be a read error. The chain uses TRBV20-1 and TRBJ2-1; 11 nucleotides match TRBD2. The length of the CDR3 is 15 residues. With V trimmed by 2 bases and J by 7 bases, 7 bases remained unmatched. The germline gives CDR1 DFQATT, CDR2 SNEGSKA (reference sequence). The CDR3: CSARPTSGDRNEQFF. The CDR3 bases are TGCAGTGCTAGACCGACTAGCGGGGATCGTAATGAGCAGTTCTTC.

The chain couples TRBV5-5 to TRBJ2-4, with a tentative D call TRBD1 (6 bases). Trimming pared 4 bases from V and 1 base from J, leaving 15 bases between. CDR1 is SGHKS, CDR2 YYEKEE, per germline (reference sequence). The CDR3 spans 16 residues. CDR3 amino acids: CASSTDRPMAKNIQYF. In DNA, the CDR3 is TGTGCCAGCAGCACCGACAGGCCAATGGCCAAAAACATTCAGTACTTC.

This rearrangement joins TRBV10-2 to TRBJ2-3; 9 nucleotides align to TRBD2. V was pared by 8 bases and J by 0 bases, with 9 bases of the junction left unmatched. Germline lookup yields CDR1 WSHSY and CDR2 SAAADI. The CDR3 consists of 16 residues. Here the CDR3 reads CASGRLAAQSTDTQYF. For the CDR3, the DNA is TGCGCCAGCGGCAGACTAGCGGCCCAAAGCACAGATACGCAGTATTTT.

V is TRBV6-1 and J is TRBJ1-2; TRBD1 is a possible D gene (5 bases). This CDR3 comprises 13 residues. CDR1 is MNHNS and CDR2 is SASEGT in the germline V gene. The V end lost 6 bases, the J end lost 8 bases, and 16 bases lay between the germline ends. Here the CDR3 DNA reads TGTGCCAGCAGAAAGGGGACCGCGGGGGGCTACACCTTC. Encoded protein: CASRKGTAGGYTF.

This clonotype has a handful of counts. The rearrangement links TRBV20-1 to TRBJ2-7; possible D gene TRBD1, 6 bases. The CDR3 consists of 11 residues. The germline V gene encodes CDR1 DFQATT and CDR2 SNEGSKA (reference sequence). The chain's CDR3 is CRRDIGHEQYF. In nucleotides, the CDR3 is TGCAGAAGGGACATTGGTCACGAGCAGTACTTC.